These 12 T cell receptor beta chains originate from one sample sequenced in a study of blood T cells in healthy people across ages. A second PCR, run for about 7 to 11 cycles, used a sample-barcoded 5' primer plus a J-beta primer mix. TCRdb analysed the 5' RACE reads with MiXCR anew, one entry per CDR3 protein. The sample contains hundreds of thousands of distinct CDR3 sequences, roughly 21% of which appear only once. The sample consisted of blood. These receptors originate from a man between 65 and 85 years old in good health.

The sample holds a few counts of this clonotype. The chain joins TRBV6-1 to TRBJ2-3; 7 nucleotides match TRBD1. V dropped 7 bases and J dropped 4; count of bases not matched to a gene: 11. The CDR3 is 15 amino acids. In germline, CDR1 is MNHNS, CDR2 SASEGT. CDR3 coding DNA: TGTGCCAGCACCTTTGACAGGGAGCGGTCAGATACGCAGTATTTT. As protein: CASTFDRERSDTQYF.

The chain combines TRBV24-1 with TRBJ2-7, with TRBD2 identical over 9 bases. V dropped 4 bases and J dropped 2; count of bases not matched to a gene: 5. Germline lookup yields CDR1 KGHDR and CDR2 SFDVKD. This CDR3 is 15 amino acids long. The CDR3 sequence is CATSDAVAGAYEQYF. The CDR3 nucleotides read TGTGCCACCAGTGACGCAGTAGCGGGAGCCTACGAGCAGTACTTC.

This clonotype was found a few times. The rearrangement links TRBV20-1 to TRBJ2-3, with 11 bases aligning to TRBD2. The V and J ends lost 5 bases and 0 bases, in that order; junction bases with no gene match: 4. Germline loops: CDR1 DFQATT, CDR2 SNEGSKA (reference sequence). This CDR3 region has 15 residues. The CDR3 here is CSAGRTSGSTDTQYF. DNA of the CDR3: TGCAGTGCTGGGAGGACTAGCGGGAGCACAGATACGCAGTATTTT.

This chain uses TRBV5-1 with TRBJ1-1, with 8 bases lining up with TRBD1. From germline, CDR1 is SGHRS and CDR2 YFSETQ. Trimming removed 5 bases from V and 7 bases from J; junction bases left unmatched: 7. CDR3 length: 13 amino acids. The CDR3: CASRFTGGREAFF. The CDR3 coding sequence is TGCGCCAGCAGATTTACAGGGGGTCGTGAAGCTTTCTTT.

The V call is TRBV6-5, the J call TRBJ2-7, with TRBD1 matching over 8 bases. The germline CDR1 and CDR2 sequences are MNHEY and SVGAGI. The V and J ends lost 2 bases and 3 bases, in that order; junction bases with no gene match: 3. CDR3 length: 14 amino acids. CDR3 in amino acids: CASSYVTGDYEQYF. As DNA, the CDR3 is TGTGCCAGCAGTTACGTGACAGGGGACTACGAGCAGTACTTC.

The chain recombines TRBV6-5 with TRBJ2-2; the D gene is possibly TRBD1 (6 bases). This CDR3 spans 14 amino acids. Trimming took off 0 bases at V and 6 bases at J, with 8 bases between the two ends. CDR1 MNHEY and CDR2 SVGAGI come from the germline V gene. CDR3 coding DNA: TGTGCCAGCAGTTACTCAGGGGGACCCGGGGAGCTGTTTTTT. Translating it yields CASSYSGGPGELFF.

The sample holds one count of this clonotype. A junction boundary mismatches the germline segment, possibly from a read error. This sequence joins TRBV7-2 and TRBJ1-4, with D possibly being TRBD1 (5 bases). The germline V gene encodes CDR1 SGHTA and CDR2 FQGNSA. There are 15 residues in the CDR3. The CDR3, as DNA: TGTGCCAGCAGCCCCTTGGGACTCACGGAAGGAAAACTGTCTTTT. The encoded protein is CASSPLGLTEGKLSF.

Notes on this clonotype: One end of the junction fails to match germline, which may point to a read error. The chain has TRBV7-7 and TRBJ2-5, with TRBD1 matching over 7 bases. The CDR3 consists of 16 residues. Germline V gives CDR1 SSHAT, CDR2 FNYEAQ (reference sequence). CDR3 sequence reads: CASSFGDSSYKETQYF. CDR3 bases: TGTGCTAGCAGCTTTGGGGACAGTTCATACAAAGAGACCCAGTACTTC. Complete variable domain (other parts from reference TRBV7-7 and TRBJ2-5): GAGVSQSPRYKVTKRGQDVTLRCDPISSHATLYWYQQALGQGPEFLTYFNYEAQPDKSGLPSDRFSAERPEGSISTLTIQRTEQRDSAMYRCASSFGDSSYKETQYFGPGTRLLVL.

The chain has TRBV6-6 and TRBJ2-3, with a weak D call TRBD2 (7 bases). The V gene's germline CDR1 is MNHNY and CDR2 SVGAGI (reference sequence). Between the trimmed V and J ends, which lost 2 bases and 2 bases, there was a span of 17 bases. CDR3 length equals 17 residues. The CDR3 DNA reads as TGTGCCAGCAGTTACCTTCCGGGGGGCGCCCTCACAGATACGCAGTATTTT. It codes for CASSYLPGGALTDTQYF.

The rearrangement joins TRBV3-1 to TRBJ2-4, with D possibly matching TRBD2 (7 bases). Germline loops: CDR1 LGHDT, CDR2 YNNKEL (reference sequence). Trimming pared 5 bases from V and 2 bases from J, leaving 25 bases between. The CDR3 spans 19 residues. CDR3 nucleotides: TGTGCCAGCAGCTCCACAGGGAAATTTCACGGGAGGCCCAAAAACATTCAGTACTTC. It codes for CASSSTGKFHGRPKNIQYF.

This chain uses TRBV29-1 with TRBJ2-3; 9 nucleotides line up with TRBD1. The CDR3 loop spans 14 amino acids. V shed 1 base, J shed 4 bases, and the junction held 3 bases outside the gene matches. Per germline, CDR1 SQVTM and CDR2 ANQGSEA. In nucleotides, the CDR3 is TGCAGCGTTGAAGGGACAGGGGCGGCAGATACGCAGTATTTT. Protein: CSVEGTGAADTQYF.

A few counts support this clonotype. The V call is TRBV7-9, the J call TRBJ2-7; TRBD2 aligns across 7 bases. V trimming: 5 bases; J trimming: 6 bases; junction bases outside the gene matches: 16. This CDR3 has 16 residues. CDR1 is SEHNR and CDR2 is FQNEAQ in the germline V gene (reference sequence). The CDR3 DNA is TGTGCCAGCAGCCCATTTGGTCTAGCGGAAAACTGCGAGCAGTACTTC. Its translation: CASSPFGLAENCEQYF.